Below, 31 T cell receptor beta chains from the same sample are listed, as sequenced in a study of OX40 agonist ivuxolimab in advanced cancers. The assay was immunoSEQ multiplex PCR, and TCRdb's table has in-frame clones only and misses some. The data hold about 110,000 clones, with approximately 89% observed a single time. The material was CD4+ or CD8+ T cells sorted from blood, obtained in a trial of the OX40 agonist ivuxolimab. These receptors all come from an adult with an advanced solid tumor such as melanoma, head and neck, liver or kidney cancer.

The chain employs TRBV4-1 and TRBJ2-1; TRBD2 matches at 7 bases. J gave up 5 bases and V 0 bases, and 7 bases lay outside the gene matches. Germline V gene sequence: CDR1 MGHRA, CDR2 YSYEKL. CDR3 length: 16 amino acids. The CDR3 sequence is CASSQDTGGSNNEQFF. The CDR3, as DNA: TGCGCCAGCAGCCAAGATACTGGCGGGAGTAACAATGAGCAGTTCTTC.

About this clone: Other DNA sequences within the sample encode an identical CDR3. The CDR3 is CASSPQGASNQPQHF. In DNA form, the CDR3 reads TGTGCCAGCTCACCACAGGGGGCCTCCAATCAGCCCCAGCATTTT. J is TRBJ1-5 and V is TRBV18, with 7 nucleotides matching TRBD1. This CDR3 has 15 residues. Germline loops: CDR1 KGHSH, CDR2 LQKENI. V shed 1 base, J shed 3 bases, and the junction held 3 bases outside the gene matches.

CDR3 amino acids: CASLTRTSGTDTQYF. DNA of the CDR3: TGTGCCAGCTTGACCCGTACTAGCGGCACAGATACGCAGTATTTT. The V gene is TRBV2, the J gene TRBJ2-3, with 7 bases matching TRBD2. This CDR3 is built from 15 residues. Looked up from germline, CDR1 is SNHLY and CDR2 is FYNNEI. The V and J ends lost 8 bases and 1 base, in that order; junction bases with no gene match: 9.

The chain links TRBV7-2 to TRBJ2-7; 8 bases align to TRBD1. CDR1 and CDR2 (germline): SGHTA, FQGNSA. With V trimmed by 5 bases and J by 4 bases, 10 bases remained unmatched. CDR3 length: 15 residues. CDR3 sequence: CASSLTGQGGYEQYF. CDR3 sequence (DNA): TGTGCCAGCAGCCTCACTGGACAGGGTGGGTACGAGCAGTACTTC.

The rearrangement joins TRBV6-5 to TRBJ1-2; 9 bases fit TRBD1. CDR1 and CDR2 from the germline V gene are MNHEY and SVGAGI. The CDR3 spans 14 residues. The V and J ends lost 4 bases and 8 bases, in that order; junction bases with no gene match: 8. CDR3 residues: CASSSPGQGIGYTF. In nucleotides, the CDR3 is TGTGCCAGCAGTTCTCCGGGACAGGGAATCGGCTACACCTTC.

The rearrangement uses TRBV14 and TRBJ2-2; D is perhaps TRBD2 (5 bases). The CDR3 sequence is 14 residues long. V was cut by 5 bases and J by 3 bases, with 10 bases left in between. Germline CDR1 and CDR2: SGHDN and FVKESK. The CDR3 loop is CASSYLDYTGELFF. In DNA form, the CDR3 reads TGTGCCAGCAGCTACCTGGACTACACCGGGGAGCTGTTTTTT. The full variable domain, completed using reference TRBV14 and TRBJ2-2, is EAGVTQFPSHSVIEKGQTVTLRCDPISGHDNLYWYRRVMGKEIKFLLHFVKESKQDESGMPNNRFLAERTGGTYSTLKVQPAELEDSGVYFCASSYLDYTGELFFGEGSRLTVL.

This chain links TRBV28 with TRBJ2-1, with TRBD2 matching 11 bases. Germline V gene data show CDR1 as MDHEN and CDR2 as SYDVKM. J gave up 3 bases and V 5 bases, and 9 bases lay outside the gene matches. This CDR3 has 17 amino acids. The CDR3 region has the DNA TGTGCCAGCAGTCCCACTAGCGGGAGAGTGGTCTACAATGAGCAGTTCTTC. It is translated as CASSPTSGRVVYNEQFF.

J is TRBJ1-3 and V is TRBV4-2; D might be TRBD1 (5 bases). The CDR3 consists of 16 residues. The V end lost 1 base, the J end lost 0 bases, and 10 bases lay between the germline ends. From germline, CDR1 is LGHNA and CDR2 YNFKEQ. The DNA of the CDR3 is TGTGCCAGCAGCCAAGTGGGGGGTTTCTCTGGAAACACCATATATTTT. It yields the protein CASSQVGGFSGNTIYF.

The chain uses TRBV5-1 and TRBJ1-1; 8 positions match TRBD1. The germline V gene encodes CDR1 SGHRS and CDR2 YFSETQ. V lost 2 bases to trimming and J lost 1 base; unmatched junction nucleotides: 4. The CDR3 is 15 residues long. Here the CDR3 reads CASSFRTGSNTEAFF. For the CDR3, the DNA is TGCGCCAGCAGCTTTCGGACAGGGTCGAACACTGAAGCTTTCTTT.

This clone has just a few counts. This chain links TRBV29-1 with TRBJ2-7; 8 bases agree with TRBD2. The CDR3 runs 14 residues. Germline loops: CDR1 SQVTM, CDR2 ANQGSEA. V gave up 6 bases and J gave up 0 bases; unmatched junction bases: 7. CDR3 residues: CSVHTGTSSYEQYF. In DNA form, the CDR3 reads TGCAGCGTCCACACCGGGACTAGCTCCTACGAGCAGTACTTC.

CDR3 protein: CASSIEQGAPGDTQYF. CDR3 in DNA: TGTGCCAGTAGTATAGAACAGGGGGCGCCGGGAGATACGCAGTATTTT. This chain uses TRBV19 with TRBJ2-3; 9 bases match TRBD1. Germline CDR1 reads LNHDA; CDR2 reads SQIVND (reference sequence). J gave up 5 bases and V 0 bases, and 6 bases lay outside the gene matches. CDR3 length: 16 residues.

V is TRBV27 and J is TRBJ1-5, with 11 bases aligning to TRBD1. CDR1 and CDR2 (germline): MNHEY, SMNVEV (reference sequence). V lost 4 bases, J lost 0 bases, and 5 bases stayed unmatched. The CDR3 totals 17 residues. Here the CDR3 reads CASSSGQGGGSNQPQHF. The CDR3 DNA reads as TGTGCCAGCAGTTCGGGACAGGGGGGAGGTAGCAATCAGCCCCAGCATTTT.

Here the CDR3 reads CASHEGDKNIQYF. The CDR3 coding sequence is TGTGCCAGTCATGAAGGGGACAAAAACATTCAGTACTTC. The chain joins TRBV19 to TRBJ2-4; D is perhaps TRBD1 (5 bases). This CDR3 has 13 residues. V lost 8 bases to trimming and J lost 3 bases, with 11 bases between them. Per the germline V gene, CDR1 is LNHDA and CDR2 is SQIVND (reference sequence).

This sequence joins TRBV7-9 and TRBJ2-7, with 7 nucleotides matching TRBD1. The CDR3 is made up of 14 amino acids. The ends lost 5 bases at V and 2 bases at J; junction bases unmatched: 6. Per germline, CDR1 SEHNR and CDR2 FQNEAQ (reference sequence). The CDR3: CASSPGTAAYEQYF. In nucleotides, the CDR3 is TGTGCCAGCAGCCCAGGGACAGCAGCCTACGAGCAGTACTTC.

This clone was observed a few times. The chain combines TRBV14 with TRBJ1-1; D is undetermined. Trimming removed 3 bases at V and 1 base at J, with 9 bases between. The V gene's germline CDR1 is SGHDN and CDR2 FVKESK. CDR3 size: 14 residues. The CDR3 sequence: CASSHTRANTEAFF. Written as DNA, the CDR3 is TGTGCCAGCAGCCACACGCGGGCGAACACTGAAGCTTTCTTT.

The chain joins TRBV5-1 to TRBJ1-4, with D possibly TRBD1 on 5 matching bases. Germline V lookup: CDR1 SGHRS, CDR2 YFSETQ. The CDR3 has 15 residues. V lost 0 bases to trimming and J lost 8 bases, with 14 bases between them. The CDR3 region is CASSLAPGSREKLFF. The CDR3 DNA follows: TGCGCCAGCAGCTTGGCTCCAGGGAGTCGGGAAAAACTGTTTTTT. Variable domain in full (rest from reference TRBV5-1 and TRBJ1-4): KAGVTQTPRYLIKTRGQQVTLSCSPISGHRSVSWYQQTPGQGLQFLFEYFSETQRNKGNFPGRFSGRQFSNSRSEMNVSTLELGDSALYLCASSLAPGSREKLFFGSGTQLSVL.

The chain combines TRBV11-2 with TRBJ1-5; the D gene is possibly TRBD1 (5 bases). Looked up from germline, CDR1 is SGHAT and CDR2 is FQNNGV. Trimming stripped 1 base from V and 0 bases from J, with 13 bases between. The CDR3 loop spans 17 amino acids. The CDR3 is CASSLGTGGISNQPQHF. CDR3 in DNA: TGTGCCAGCAGCTTAGGCACCGGGGGAATTAGCAATCAGCCCCAGCATTTT.

With respect to this clone: At one of its ends the junction is not consistent with the germline gene, which may arise from a read error. The chain employs TRBV6-6 and TRBJ2-3; D not resolved. CDR3 length: 12 residues. Germline CDR1 is MNHNY and CDR2 is SVGAGI (reference sequence). CDR3 DNA: TGTGCCAGCAGCTACTACACAGATACGCAGTATTTT. Its translation: CASSYYTDTQYF.

The chain uses TRBV7-8 and TRBJ1-1; 11 nucleotides line up with TRBD1. In germline, CDR1 is SGHVS, CDR2 FQNEAQ. The junction had 7 bases not matched to a gene; V was cut back by 2 bases and J by 5 bases. The CDR3 loop spans 16 amino acids. The CDR3 bases are TGTGCCAGCAGCTTAAAGTCGTGGGACAGGGGGACTGAAGCTTTCTTT. This gives the protein CASSLKSWDRGTEAFF.

The chain uses TRBV28 and TRBJ1-5; D unclear. This CDR3 spans 11 amino acids. V shed 3 bases and J shed 10 bases, with 7 bases lying between them. CDR1 is MDHEN, CDR2 SYDVKM, per germline. The CDR3 sequence: CASSFSPPQHF. The CDR3 DNA is TGTGCCAGCAGTTTTAGTCCCCCCCAGCATTTT.

This rearrangement joins TRBV6-8 to TRBJ2-7; D unresolved. The germline V and J ends were trimmed by 8 bases and 1 base, with 15 bases remaining between them. The CDR3 has 14 residues. The germline V gene has CDR1 MNHGY and CDR2 SAAAGT. CDR3 coding DNA: TGTGCCAGCCCCGGCCAGGAACTTTCCTACGAGCAGTACTTC. It translates to CASPGQELSYEQYF.

The chain carries TRBV18 and TRBJ2-3; 7 bases match TRBD1. V gave up 3 bases and J gave up 5 bases; unmatched junction bases: 8. There are 15 residues in the CDR3. Germline V CDR1 and CDR2: KGHSH, LQKENI. The CDR3: CASSPTGQRQDTQYF. In DNA, the CDR3 is TGTGCCAGCTCACCGACGGGACAGCGCCAAGATACGCAGTATTTT.

The rearrangement joins TRBV7-9 to TRBJ2-3; unclear D gene. The CDR3 is 14 amino acids. The V gene's germline CDR1 is SEHNR and CDR2 FQNEAQ (reference sequence). Trimming removed 5 bases from V and 2 bases from J, with 11 bases in between. Here the CDR3 DNA reads TGTGCCAGCAGCCGCGAAGGCCTCACAGATACGCAGTATTTT. Residues: CASSREGLTDTQYF. Drawing the rest from reference TRBV7-9 and TRBJ2-3, the complete variable domain is DTGVSQNPRHKITKRGQNVTFRCDPISEHNRLYWYRQTLGQGPEFLTYFQNEAQLEKSRLLSDRFSAERPKGSFSTLEIQRTEQGDSAMYLCASSREGLTDTQYFGPGTRLTVL.

The chain combines TRBV19 with TRBJ2-1; D not certain. Trimming removed 6 bases at V and 4 bases at J, with 16 bases between. The CDR3 consists of 15 residues. Germline lookup yields CDR1 LNHDA and CDR2 SQIVND (reference sequence). The CDR3 protein is CASRGSDRAYNEQFF. As DNA, the CDR3 is TGTGCCAGTAGGGGCAGTGATCGGGCTTACAATGAGCAGTTCTTC. Full variable domain (outside the CDR3, taken from reference TRBV19 and TRBJ2-1): DGGITQSPKYLFRKEGQNVTLSCEQNLNHDAMYWYRQDPGQGLRLIYYSQIVNDFQKGDIAEGYSVSREKKESFPLTVTSAQKNPTAFYLCASRGSDRAYNEQFFGPGTRLTVL.

This chain connects TRBV28 to TRBJ1-5; TRBD1 is a possible D gene (6 bases). Trimming removed 6 bases at V and 2 bases at J, with 23 bases between. CDR3 length: 18 amino acids. CDR1 and CDR2 from the germline V gene are MDHEN and SYDVKM. For the CDR3, the DNA is TGTGCCAGCAGCCTCTTGGGGGCCGGCCGGGGTGGCAATCAGCCCCAGCATTTT. Its translation is CASSLLGAGRGGNQPQHF.

This clone appeared a single time. This sequence joins TRBV11-2 and TRBJ1-2, with D unresolved. V lost 2 bases, J lost 2 bases, and 12 bases lay in between. The CDR3 sequence is 15 residues long. Germline values: CDR1 SGHAT, CDR2 FQNNGV. CDR3 sequence: CASSLYGDRNYGYTF. In DNA form, the CDR3 reads TGTGCCAGCAGCTTATATGGGGATCGGAACTATGGCTACACCTTC.

This chain joins TRBV20-1 and TRBJ2-3; no reliable D call. Deletions cut 1 base from V and 9 bases from J, with 8 bases between. The CDR3 totals 11 residues. Germline lookup yields CDR1 DFQATT and CDR2 SNEGSKA (reference sequence). The DNA of the CDR3 is TGCAGTGCTAGAGGGGCTGCCACGCAGTATTTT. Amino acid sequence: CSARGAATQYF.

A single count supports this clone. J is TRBJ2-2 and V is TRBV4-2; TRBD2 might be the D (5 bases). There are 15 residues in the CDR3. The V gene's germline CDR1 is LGHNA and CDR2 YNFKEQ. Trimming took 5 bases from V and 1 from J, leaving 11 bases between them. The CDR3 loop is CASSVRTLNTGELFF. CDR3 DNA sequence: TGTGCCAGCAGCGTCCGGACTTTGAACACCGGGGAGCTGTTTTTT.

The chain carries TRBV4-1 and TRBJ2-1, with D tentatively TRBD1 or TRBD2 (5 bases each). The CDR3 loop spans 14 amino acids. The germline V gene encodes CDR1 MGHRA and CDR2 YSYEKL. V lost 0 bases and J lost 9, with 12 bases in between. CDR3 region: CASSQDVVGGEQFF. In DNA, the CDR3 is TGCGCCAGCAGCCAAGATGTAGTTGGGGGTGAGCAGTTCTTC.

The V gene is TRBV9, the J gene TRBJ2-1, with 8 nucleotides matching TRBD2. Per germline, CDR1 SGDLS and CDR2 YYNGEE. CDR3 length: 15 amino acids. After removal of 1 base from V and 2 bases from J, the junction contained 2 bases not matched to a gene. The CDR3 region is CASSVIAGTYNEQFF. As DNA, the CDR3 is TGTGCCAGCAGCGTAATAGCGGGGACCTACAATGAGCAGTTCTTC. The whole variable domain, filled in from reference TRBV9 and TRBJ2-1, reads DSGVTQTPKHLITATGQRVTLRCSPRSGDLSVYWYQQSLDQGLQFLIQYYNGEERAKGNILERFSAQQFPDLHSELNLSSLELGDSALYFCASSVIAGTYNEQFFGPGTRLTVL.

The chain links TRBV28 to TRBJ1-1, with TRBD1 matching 7 bases. V lost 3 bases to trimming and J lost 8 bases; unmatched junction nucleotides: 12. The CDR3 loop spans 15 amino acids. Germline CDR1 and CDR2: MDHEN and SYDVKM. The CDR3, as DNA: TGTGCCAGCAGTTTCCCGTCGACAGGGCGCCCCGAAGCTTTCTTT. This codes for CASSFPSTGRPEAFF.